A selection of T cell receptor beta chains follows, all from one sample in a study of CD8+CD57+ T cells in acquired aplastic anemia. TCRdb re-called the reads with MiXCR, one entry per CDR3 protein. Of some 120,000 distinct CDR3 sequences listed, less than 50% are singletons. The sample taken for sequencing was sorted CD4+, CD8+, or CD8+CD57+ T cells (not recorded which) from PBMCs. Receptor source: a human donor with aplastic anemia. Both conserved end residues are part of each CDR3. A D gene is named only where the DNA matches it firmly. Where a row states a size, it is once, few, many or the class of an expanded clone; other rows omit it.

V: TRBV15; J: TRBJ2-5; size: -; D: TRBD2; CDR3: CATRLAGGLQGAQYF; DNA: TGTGCCACCAGACTAGCGGGGGGCCTTCAAGGGGCCCAGTACTTC
V: TRBV7-2; J: TRBJ2-1; size: -; D: -; CDR3: CASSLGYGEQFF; DNA: TGTGCCAGCAGCTTAGGGTACGGGGAGCAGTTCTTC
V: TRBV19; J: TRBJ1-4; size: many; D: -; CDR3: CASRRGGEKLFF; DNA: TGTGCCAGTAGGAGGGGCGGTGAAAAACTGTTTTTT
V: TRBV28; J: TRBJ2-7; size: many; D: -; CDR3: CASSFRSNEQYF; DNA: TGTGCCAGCAGTTTCAGGTCTAACGAGCAGTACTTC
V: TRBV24-1; J: TRBJ2-2; size: -; D: -; CDR3: CATSGFRGGELFF; DNA: TGTGCCACCAGTGGTTTTAGGGGGGGGGAGCTGTTTTTT
V: TRBV4-3; J: TRBJ2-3; size: many; D: -; CDR3: CASSQESTQYF; DNA: TGCGCCAGCAGCCAAGAAAGTACGCAGTATTTT
V: TRBV19; J: TRBJ1-5; size: -; D: -; CDR3: CASSIAGVGNQPQHF; DNA: TGTGCCAGTAGTATCGCGGGGGTAGGCAATCAGCCCCAGCATTTT
V: TRBV7-2; J: TRBJ1-5; size: many; D: -; CDR3: CASRQPNQPQHF; DNA: TGTGCCAGCAGGCAGCCTAATCAGCCCCAGCATTTT
V: TRBV2; J: TRBJ2-7; size: -; D: TRBD1; CDR3: CASSRPGQAYEQYF; DNA: TGTGCCAGCAGTCGTCCGGGACAGGCCTACGAGCAGTACTTC
V: TRBV19; J: TRBJ1-5; size: -; D: -; CDR3: CASRTGNQPQHF; DNA: TGTGCCAGTAGAACAGGGAATCAGCCCCAGCATTTT
V: TRBV30; J: TRBJ1-2; size: many; D: TRBD1; CDR3: CAWSPQGYYGYTF; DNA: TGTGCCTGGAGTCCACAGGGGTACTATGGCTACACCTTC
V: TRBV19; J: TRBJ2-3; size: -; D: -; CDR3: CASSMQGGPTDTQYF; DNA: TGTGCCAGTAGTATGCAAGGGGGGCCCACAGATACGCAGTATTTT
V: TRBV28; J: TRBJ2-5; size: -; D: -; CDR3: CASSSRGKGVETQYF; DNA: TGTGCCAGCAGTTCACGGGGGAAAGGGGTAGAGACCCAGTACTTC
V: TRBV19; J: TRBJ1-6; size: many; D: -; CDR3: CASSIRENSPLHF; DNA: TGTGCCAGTAGTATTAGGGAAAATTCACCCCTCCACTTT
V: TRBV24-1; J: TRBJ2-3; size: many; D: -; CDR3: CATSDLPGHPKEDTQYF; DNA: TGTGCCACCAGTGATTTACCCGGACATCCAAAGGAAGATACGCAGTATTTT
V: TRBV30; J: TRBJ1-1; size: few; D: -; CDR3: CAWSGQVAFF; DNA: TGTGCCTGGAGTGGGCAGGTGGCTTTCTTT
V: TRBV24-1; J: TRBJ2-7; size: -; D: TRBD1; CDR3: CATSDARDRGDEQYF; DNA: TGTGCCACCAGTGACGCCCGGGACAGGGGCGACGAGCAGTACTTC